One sample yielded the 25 T cell receptor beta chains listed below, sequenced in a study of blood T cell repertoires in COVID-19 (dated by TCRdb to 2018 to 2021). Libraries came from the immunoSEQ multiplex PCR assay. In TCRdb, the immuneACCESS table is reduced to in-frame sequences with V and J assigned. These tables do not hold every clone; where another copy was compared, an unresolved V gene accounts for under half, and the others remain unexplained. The sample includes 200,000 to 250,000 clones, with more than 75% observed a single time. 9.5% to 15% of the sample comes from the top ten. The source material was peripheral blood. Receptors were obtained from a human donor in a cohort sampled during active COVID-19.

This clone occurred a few times. The genes are TRBV18 and TRBJ1-5, with a tentative D call TRBD1 (5 bases). This CDR3 spans 14 amino acids. CDR1 and CDR2 from the germline V gene are KGHSH and LQKENI. V lost 3 bases and J 14 bases, leaving 20 bases between the germline ends. CDR3 region: CASSPRGEDPRKHF. CDR3 coding DNA: TGTGCCAGCTCACCCCGAGGGGAGGACCCTCGGAAGCATTTT.

This clone was seen more than once but under ten times. This chain joins TRBV2 and TRBJ2-2; tentative D call: TRBD1 (8 bases). The V and J ends lost 3 bases and 5 bases respectively, with 19 bases between them. CDR3 size: 17 residues. Germline loops: CDR1 SNHLY, CDR2 FYNNEI. The CDR3 region has the DNA TGTGCCAGCAGTGATCACGCGACAGGGGAGGGGACCGGGGAGCTGTTTTTT. Encoded protein: CASSDHATGEGTGELFF.

The J gene is TRBJ1-1, the V gene TRBV5-4, with 10 bases identical to TRBD1. This CDR3 has 16 amino acids. With V trimmed by 4 bases and J by 3 bases, 9 bases remained unmatched. Germline CDR1 and CDR2: SGHNT and YYREEE (reference sequence). The CDR3 spells CASSLDRGRTDTEAFF. Here the CDR3 DNA reads TGTGCCAGCAGCCTGGACAGGGGGAGAACGGACACTGAAGCTTTCTTT.

The chain carries TRBV24-1 and TRBJ2-1; 13 positions agree with TRBD2. V gave up 5 bases and J gave up 5 bases; unmatched junction bases: 5. Per the germline V gene, CDR1 is KGHDR and CDR2 is SFDVKD. CDR3 length: 16 residues. The CDR3 here is CATSGGTSGVNNEQFF. The CDR3 nucleotides are TGTGCCACCAGTGGAGGGACTAGCGGGGTGAACAATGAGCAGTTCTTC.

In regard to this clone: Because the CDR3's place on the DNA is in doubt, the DNA is left out and the CDR3 is given as listed by TCRdb. This chain links TRBV3-1 (or the pseudogene TRBV3-2) with TRBJ1-6; the D segment call TRBD1 is taken from the table without a DNA check. CDR1 is LGHDT, CDR2 YNNKEL, per germline (reference sequence). With termini counted, the CDR3 has 16 amino acids. The CDR3 here is CASSQVFFGQKTPLHF.

The genes are TRBV2 and TRBJ1-5; 7 positions agree with TRBD1. This CDR3 is 16 amino acids long. V was pared by 7 bases and J by 7 bases, with 16 bases of the junction left unmatched. CDR1 is SNHLY and CDR2 is FYNNEI in the germline V gene. The CDR3 DNA is TGTGCCAGCACTCCCCAGGGGGGACGGTCGGGGCAGCCCCAGCATTTT. Translation gives CASTPQGGRSGQPQHF.

The chain carries TRBV14 and TRBJ2-3; tentatively, D is TRBD2 (6 bases). Germline CDR1 is SGHDN and CDR2 is FVKESK. V was clipped by 1 base and J by 1 base, with 12 bases between them. This CDR3 spans 16 amino acids. CDR3 residues: CASSQVGGYGTDTQYF. In nucleotides, the CDR3 is TGTGCCAGCAGCCAAGTTGGAGGGTATGGCACAGATACGCAGTATTTT.

V is TRBV24-1 and J is TRBJ2-1; 8 nucleotides line up with TRBD1. Per the germline V gene, CDR1 is KGHDR and CDR2 is SFDVKD. After removal of 0 bases from V and 0 bases from J, the junction contained 6 bases not matched to a gene. This CDR3 contains 18 residues. The CDR3 region has the DNA TGTGCCACCAGTGATTTGAAACAGGGGGGCAGCTCCTACAATGAGCAGTTCTTC. This gives the protein CATSDLKQGGSSYNEQFF.

The chain joins TRBV10-2 to TRBJ2-5, with D hard to call. CDR1 is WSHSY and CDR2 is SAAADI in the germline V gene. V was trimmed by 6 bases and J by 4 bases, leaving 9 bases between them. This CDR3 contains 12 residues. CDR3: CASSPTGETQYF. As DNA, the CDR3 is TGCGCCAGCAGCCCCACTGGAGAGACCCAGTACTTC.

Of note for this clone: Compared with germline, one end of the junction differs, possibly owing to a read error. As DNA, the CDR3 is TGTGCCAGCAGGTTAGGCAGTAGCAATCAGCCCCAGCATTTT. Its protein product is CASRLGSSNQPQHF. The rearrangement uses TRBV7-8 and TRBJ1-5; no reliable D call. Germline V gene lookup returns CDR1 SGHVS and CDR2 FQNEAQ. This CDR3 is built from 14 residues.

This clone appeared a few times. The CDR3 DNA reads TGTGCCAGCAGCTTGTCCTGGGGACAGGGCCCCCTTCGCGGCTACACCTTC. It translates to CASSLSWGQGPLRGYTF. The chain couples TRBV5-6 to TRBJ1-2; TRBD1 agrees at 9 bases. From germline, CDR1 is SGHDT and CDR2 YYEEEE. The CDR3 runs 17 residues. Unmatched junction bases numbered 15, after V lost 1 base and J lost 8 bases.

The chain recombines TRBV7-2 with TRBJ1-3; weak D call: TRBD1 (5 bases). Trimming left V 0 bases short and J 3 bases short, with 9 bases between. The germline gives CDR1 SGHTA, CDR2 FQGNSA. CDR3 length: 15 residues. Here the CDR3 DNA reads TGTGCCAGCAGCTTAGCCGGGGACTATGGAAACACCATATATTTT. Amino acids: CASSLAGDYGNTIYF.

This chain uses TRBV28 with TRBJ1-2; TRBD1 might be the D (6 bases). The ends were cut back, 4 bases at V and 10 bases at J, with 19 bases in the middle. Germline CDR1 MDHEN, CDR2 SYDVKM. The CDR3 extends over 14 amino acids. Here the CDR3 reads CASSSTGKAILYTF. The CDR3 region has the DNA TGTGCCAGCAGTTCGACAGGAAAGGCTATTCTCTACACCTTC.

This sequence joins TRBV10-3 and TRBJ2-2; D is perhaps TRBD1 (5 bases). V was trimmed by 7 bases and J by 0 bases, leaving 9 bases between them. The germline CDR1 and CDR2 sequences are ENHRY and SYGVKD. The CDR3 extends over 14 amino acids. The CDR3 region has the DNA TGTGCCATCACTCCCAGGGCGAACACCGGGGAGCTGTTTTTT. This translates into CAITPRANTGELFF.

This clone was counted a single time. The V gene is TRBV19, the J gene TRBJ1-3; D gene ambiguous. Germline CDR1 LNHDA, CDR2 SQIVND (reference sequence). V lost 6 bases, J lost 2 bases, and 8 bases lay in between. The CDR3 has 13 amino acids. The CDR3 here is CASSEAPGNTIYF. The CDR3 DNA sequence: TGTGCCAGTAGCGAGGCTCCTGGAAACACCATATATTTT.

The gene calls are TRBV5-1 and TRBJ2-1; D may be TRBD2 (7 bases). V was clipped by 4 bases and J by 7 bases, with 18 bases between them. The CDR3 length is 15 residues. Germline lookup yields CDR1 SGHRS and CDR2 YFSETQ. Here the CDR3 reads CASSSKGEGSNEQFF. The CDR3 DNA is TGCGCCAGCAGCAGTAAGGGGGAGGGGTCTAATGAGCAGTTCTTC.

The V call is TRBV23-1, the J call TRBJ2-3; the match to TRBD2 covers 8 bases. TRBV23-1 is marked as an open reading frame, function uncertain. The CDR3 is 16 amino acids. The V segment lost 2 bases and the J segment 0 bases; nucleotides outside the gene matches: 4. CDR3 sequence: CASSQRRGASTDTQYF. The CDR3, as DNA: TGCGCCAGCAGTCAAAGGCGGGGGGCTAGCACAGATACGCAGTATTTT.

The V call is TRBV3-1 (or the pseudogene TRBV3-2), the J call TRBJ1-6; no definite D call. Trimming cost V 1 base and J 7 bases, with 5 bases left between them. Germline lookup yields CDR1 LGHDT and CDR2 YNNKEL (reference sequence). The CDR3 has 13 residues. DNA of the CDR3: TGTGCCAGCAGCCAAGTTTCGAATTCACCCCTCCACTTT. Protein product: CASSQVSNSPLHF.

This clone was counted a single time. V is TRBV5-5 and J is TRBJ2-2, with 10 positions matching TRBD1. Trimming cost V 1 base and J 0 bases; bases outside gene matches: 9. Germline V CDR1 and CDR2: SGHKS, YYEKEE (reference sequence). The CDR3 has 19 amino acids. Here the CDR3 reads CASSLSGQGGFANTGELFF. The CDR3 DNA reads as TGTGCCAGCAGCTTGTCAGGACAGGGGGGTTTTGCGAACACCGGGGAGCTGTTTTTT.

In this sample, this clone turned up many times. The CDR3 sequence is CASSFWSGGAVGETQYF. The CDR3 coding sequence is TGTGCCAGCAGCTTCTGGAGTGGGGGGGCCGTGGGGGAGACCCAGTACTTC. V and J are TRBV5-8 and TRBJ2-5; TRBD2 is a possible D gene (7 bases). Trimming shortened V by 2 bases and J by 5 bases, and 22 bases separated the two germline ends. Germline CDR1 SGHTS, CDR2 YDEGEE. The length of the CDR3 is 17 residues. The full variable domain, in which reference TRBV5-8 and TRBJ2-5 provide the parts outside the CDR3, is EAGVTQSPTHLIKTRGQQATLRCSPISGHTSVYWYQQALGLGLQFLLWYDEGEERNRGNFPPRFSGRQFPNYSSELNVNALELEDSALYLCASSFWSGGAVGETQYFGPGTRLLVL.

The gene calls are TRBV18 and TRBJ2-1; 7 nucleotides match TRBD2. The CDR3 covers 15 residues. Germline CDR1 is KGHSH and CDR2 is LQKENI. V lost 2 bases to trimming and J lost 9 bases; unmatched junction nucleotides: 10. Here the CDR3 DNA reads TGTGCCAGCTCACCATCCGGGACTAAGAGTGCTGAGCAGTTCTTC. Translated, it gives CASSPSGTKSAEQFF.

The table lists this clone with a count of one. V gene TRBV19 combines with J gene TRBJ1-4; 7 bases match TRBD1. Germline CDR1 LNHDA, CDR2 SQIVND (reference sequence). Trimming removed 5 bases from V and 3 bases from J; junction bases left unmatched: 3. This CDR3 is built from 14 residues. CDR3 loop: CASSPTGSNEKLFF. The CDR3 bases are TGTGCCAGTAGTCCGACAGGGTCTAATGAAAAACTGTTTTTT.

This clone is a singleton in its sample. The V gene is TRBV2, the J gene TRBJ2-3; 8 nucleotides align to TRBD1. This CDR3 has 15 amino acids. Germline V gene data show CDR1 as SNHLY and CDR2 as FYNNEI. The V segment lost 6 bases and the J segment 0 bases; nucleotides outside the gene matches: 5. The CDR3 reads CASSPRGLSTDTQYF. The CDR3 nucleotides read TGTGCCAGCAGCCCCAGGGGGCTTAGCACAGATACGCAGTATTTT.

This chain connects TRBV7-2 to TRBJ2-7, with 11 bases matching TRBD1. The ends lost 0 bases at V and 3 bases at J; junction bases unmatched: 1. This CDR3 contains 15 residues. Per the germline V gene, CDR1 is SGHTA and CDR2 is FQGNSA. CDR3 loop: CASSLAGTGGYEQYF. DNA for the CDR3: TGTGCCAGCAGCTTAGCCGGGACAGGGGGCTACGAGCAGTACTTC.

The chain has TRBV28 and TRBJ1-2; 9 bases match TRBD1. Unmatched junction bases numbered 9, after V lost 5 bases and J lost 8 bases. Germline-derived CDR1 and CDR2 are MDHEN and SYDVKM. The CDR3 has 14 amino acids. CDR3: CASSPRTGEGGYTF. The DNA of the CDR3 is TGTGCCAGCAGTCCCCGGACAGGGGAGGGCGGCTACACCTTC.